This TCR beta chain is from a study of somatic mutations in cytotoxic T cells in rheumatoid arthritis. Study summary: Blood from the patient (approximately 29 ml EDTA) was drawn right after diagnosis, pretreatment.

Concerning this clone itself: What it binds is unknown.

The data were produced by immunoSEQ multiplex PCR, yet TCRdb's version contains in-frame clones alone and is incomplete. The table includes about 19,000 clones, 65% to 70% detected once. Germline V gene data show CDR1 as SGHRS and CDR2 as YFSETQ. With 4 bases clipped from V and 2 bases from J, the junction kept 7 bases outside the gene matches. The CDR3 runs 16 residues. Broader study findings: A single CD8+ clone exceeded 20% of CD8+ cells in about an eighth of the 65 patients.

This sequence joins TRBV5-1 and TRBJ2-5, with 11 bases that match TRBD2. This TCR was sampled from an adult with rheumatoid arthritis. The sample taken for sequencing was CD8+ T cells sorted from blood. Here the CDR3 DNA reads TGCGCCAGCAGCCCGCTGACTAGCGGGGAGCAAGAGACCCAGTACTTC. Translation gives CASSPLTSGEQETQYF.